This T cell receptor beta chain was recorded in a study of cytomegalovirus exposure and HLA in healthy donors. Trimming cost V 3 bases and J 5 bases; bases outside gene matches: 7. CDR3 length: 15 amino acids. Germline CDR1 and CDR2: SEHNR and FQNEAQ (reference sequence). Vbeta (60) and Jbeta (13) primers were used in the PCR. Generated by immunoSEQ multiplex PCR, the TCRdb table keeps only in-frame clones and is missing some. The sample records roughly 200,000 clones, 55% to 75% being singletons. The chain has TRBV7-9 and TRBJ2-3; 8 bases map to TRBD2. Sequences were obtained from PBMCs. The sequence was obtained from a man aged 35 to 55 in good health and CMV-seropositive. CDR3 coding DNA: TGTGCCAGCAGCTTCGGGGGGGAGGAGGGAGATACGCAGTATTTT. Encoded protein: CASSFGGEEGDTQYF. Full variable domain (outside the CDR3, taken from reference TRBV7-9 and TRBJ2-3): DTGVSQNPRHKITKRGQNVTFRCDPISEHNRLYWYRQTLGQGPEFLTYFQNEAQLEKSRLLSDRFSAERPKGSFSTLEIQRTEQGDSAMYLCASSFGGEEGDTQYFGPGTRLTVL.